The 26 T cell receptor beta chains listed next were all sequenced from one sample in a study of cytomegalovirus exposure and HLA in healthy donors (dated by TCRdb to 2015 to 2018). Libraries were made using the immunoSEQ multiplex PCR assay. The multiplex PCR relied on a mix of 60 forward primers for TCR Vbeta segments and 13 reverse primers for TCR Jbeta segments. This immuneACCESS table, as held by TCRdb, lists in-frame sequences with V and J called but not all clones. Of the missing ones, under half trace to an unresolved V gene in checked studies; the others have no known cause. The sample includes about 160,000 clones, with 85% observed a single time. Of the sample, 1% is held by the ten largest clones. Sequenced sample: PBMCs. These receptors came from a boy aged 2 to 10 in good health and CMV-seronegative.

This chain uses TRBV7-9 with TRBJ2-7; the D call may be TRBD1 or TRBD2 (6 bases each). The V gene's germline CDR1 is SEHNR and CDR2 FQNEAQ (reference sequence). Trimming took off 5 bases at V and 6 bases at J, with 17 bases between the two ends. There are 14 residues in the CDR3. Here the CDR3 DNA reads TGTGCCAGCAGCCTAGGAGGGGGTCGGGGCGAGCAGTACTTC. Encoded protein: CASSLGGGRGEQYF.

This rearrangement joins TRBV14 to TRBJ2-1; 7 bases are a match to TRBD1. The CDR3 totals 15 residues. Per the germline V gene, CDR1 is SGHDN and CDR2 is FVKESK. The V and J ends lost 4 bases and 3 bases, in that order; junction bases with no gene match: 6. CDR3 DNA: TGTGCCAGCAGCCCACAGGGGTTAAGCTACAATGAGCAGTTCTTC. It is translated as CASSPQGLSYNEQFF.

The chain is built from TRBV7-9 and TRBJ1-6; D is unresolved. Trimming left V 8 bases short and J 10 bases short, with 18 bases between. The CDR3 contains 14 residues. Germline V gene lookup returns CDR1 SEHNR and CDR2 FQNEAQ (reference sequence). Here the CDR3 DNA reads TGTGCCAGCGGGAGGGCAGAAGGTTACTCACCCCTCCACTTT. This gives the protein CASGRAEGYSPLHF. The full variable domain, with the rest looked up from reference TRBV7-9 and TRBJ1-6, is DTGVSQNPRHKITKRGQNVTFRCDPISEHNRLYWYRQTLGQGPEFLTYFQNEAQLEKSRLLSDRFSAERPKGSFSTLEIQRTEQGDSAMYLCASGRAEGYSPLHFGNGTRLTVT.

The chain combines TRBV7-9 with TRBJ2-5, with 8 bases aligning to TRBD1. The CDR3 contains 15 residues. CDR1 and CDR2 (germline): SEHNR, FQNEAQ (reference sequence). Trimming at V came to 4 bases and at J to 5 bases, leaving 9 bases not matched to a gene. CDR3 region: CASSSSTGVVETQYF. In DNA form, the CDR3 reads TGTGCCAGCAGCTCGTCGACAGGGGTTGTGGAGACCCAGTACTTC.

The chain combines TRBV6-5 with TRBJ2-1, with D possibly matching TRBD2 (5 bases). CDR1 MNHEY and CDR2 SVGAGI come from the germline V gene. Deletions cut 0 bases from V and 5 bases from J, with 11 bases between. This CDR3 has 15 residues. DNA of the CDR3: TGTGCCAGCAGTTACTCGCTCCGCGGGCACAATGAGCAGTTCTTC. Translation: CASSYSLRGHNEQFF.

The chain uses TRBV11-2 and TRBJ2-1; D is uncertain. CDR3 size: 14 residues. Per germline, CDR1 SGHAT and CDR2 FQNNGV. The ends were cut back, 1 base at V and 7 bases at J, with 11 bases in the middle. The CDR3 protein is CASSLVRTTNEQFF. CDR3 DNA sequence: TGTGCCAGCAGCTTAGTCCGAACTACAAATGAGCAGTTCTTC.

The chain uses TRBV5-4 and TRBJ1-3; D gene unclear. This CDR3 is built from 15 residues. Germline V lookup: CDR1 SGHNT, CDR2 YYREEE (reference sequence). Trimming cost V 0 bases and J 0 bases, with 7 bases left between them. The CDR3 DNA reads as TGTGCCAGCAGCTTGGACGGGGTCTCTGGAAACACCATATATTTT. Translation gives CASSLDGVSGNTIYF.

The J gene is TRBJ1-1, the V gene TRBV27; perhaps TRBD1 as D (5 bases). Trimming took off 4 bases at V and 1 base at J, with 10 bases between the two ends. The CDR3 sequence is 14 residues long. CDR1 and CDR2 from the germline V gene are MNHEY and SMNVEV (reference sequence). The CDR3 coding sequence is TGTGCCAGCAGTTCTCTAACAGGGAACACTGAAGCTTTCTTT. Protein sequence: CASSSLTGNTEAFF.

This sequence joins TRBV6-1 and TRBJ1-2; tentatively, D is TRBD1 (6 bases). Trimming took 3 bases from V and 3 from J, leaving 8 bases between them. The CDR3 sequence is 13 residues long. Germline V CDR1 and CDR2: MNHNS, SASEGT. CDR3 amino acids: CASSDRGYYGYTF. Here the CDR3 DNA reads TGTGCCAGCAGTGACAGGGGCTACTATGGCTACACCTTC.

The chain links TRBV30 to TRBJ2-7; 9 nucleotides match TRBD1. In germline, CDR1 is GTSNPN, CDR2 SVGIG (reference sequence). J was trimmed by 5 bases and V by 3 bases; bases with no gene match: 11. This CDR3 has 15 amino acids. For the CDR3, the DNA is TGTGCCTGGAGACCCCCCGGACAGGGGCTCAACGAGCAGTACTTC. Encoded protein: CAWRPPGQGLNEQYF.

The V gene is TRBV7-3, the J gene TRBJ2-2; the match to TRBD2 covers 9 bases. J gave up 2 bases and V 5 bases, and 6 bases lay outside the gene matches. CDR1 and CDR2 (germline): SGHTA, FQGTGA. The CDR3 length is 16 residues. CDR3 sequence reads: CASSVSGTSNTGELFF. CDR3 sequence (DNA): TGTGCCAGCAGCGTTTCCGGGACTAGCAACACCGGGGAGCTGTTTTTT.

This chain uses TRBV27 with TRBJ1-2, with D tentatively TRBD1 (5 bases). Germline CDR1 MNHEY, CDR2 SMNVEV (reference sequence). The CDR3 runs to 12 residues. The germline V and J ends were trimmed by 6 bases and 8 bases, with 13 bases remaining between them. CDR3 sequence reads: CASRTGGWGYTF. CDR3 nucleotide sequence: TGTGCCAGCAGAACGGGGGGTTGGGGCTACACCTTC.

J is TRBJ1-2 and V is TRBV5-1, with 11 bases lining up with TRBD1. The trim removed 2 bases at V and 9 bases at J, leaving 6 bases unmatched. Germline values: CDR1 SGHRS, CDR2 YFSETQ. The CDR3 runs 14 residues. CDR3 bases: TGCGCCAGCAGCTTAGGAGGACAGGGGGCAAGCTACACCTTC. This sequence encodes CASSLGGQGASYTF.

The chain combines TRBV11-2 with TRBJ2-7; possible D gene TRBD2, 6 bases. V was pared by 5 bases and J by 2 bases, with 16 bases between. Germline CDR1 and CDR2: SGHAT and FQNNGV. The CDR3 consists of 15 residues. The CDR3 loop is CASSKGTPDTYEQYF. CDR3 nucleotides: TGTGCCAGCAGCAAAGGGACTCCCGATACCTACGAGCAGTACTTC.

The V and J genes are TRBV7-8 and TRBJ2-7; the match to TRBD1 covers 9 bases. The CDR3 totals 15 residues. From germline, CDR1 is SGHVS and CDR2 FQNEAQ. The V segment lost 3 bases and the J segment 0 bases; nucleotides outside the gene matches: 3. DNA of the CDR3: TGTGCCAGCAGCTTGTTGGGACAGGGCTCCTACGAGCAGTACGTC. It encodes CASSLLGQGSYEQYV.

The chain uses TRBV6-1 and TRBJ1-5; tentative D call: TRBD1 (5 bases). Germline-derived CDR1 and CDR2 are MNHNS and SASEGT. Trimming left V 2 bases short and J 2 bases short, with 7 bases between. The CDR3 runs to 14 residues. CDR3 loop: CASSEIRGNQPQHF. The CDR3 DNA follows: TGTGCCAGCAGTGAAATCAGGGGCAATCAGCCCCAGCATTTT.

The chain has TRBV19 and TRBJ2-7; 10 bases are a match to TRBD1. The CDR3 spans 14 residues. Germline V CDR1 and CDR2: LNHDA, SQIVND (reference sequence). J lost 5 bases, V lost 7 bases, and 8 bases had no gene match. The CDR3 is CASIKGTGVDEQYV. CDR3 DNA sequence: TGTGCCAGTATTAAGGGGACAGGGGTGGACGAGCAGTACGTC.

V and J are TRBV2 and TRBJ1-1; 7 positions match TRBD1. Looked up from germline, CDR1 is SNHLY and CDR2 is FYNNEI. V shed 7 bases, J shed 1 base, and the junction held 12 bases outside the gene matches. This CDR3 comprises 16 residues. This CDR3 reads CASNQDRDRPNTEAFF. In nucleotides, the CDR3 is TGTGCCAGCAACCAGGACCGGGACAGACCGAACACTGAAGCTTTCTTT.

This clone is a singleton in its sample. V is TRBV19 and J is TRBJ1-1; 10 positions match TRBD1. This CDR3 comprises 15 residues. Germline V gives CDR1 LNHDA, CDR2 SQIVND (reference sequence). V shed 5 bases and J 5 bases; nucleotides not matched to a gene: 8. The CDR3 reads CASSLGQGLVTEAFF. The DNA of the CDR3 is TGTGCCAGTAGTTTGGGACAGGGGCTGGTGACTGAAGCTTTCTTT.

This chain links TRBV5-6 with TRBJ2-6, with 8 bases fitting TRBD1. CDR1 SGHDT and CDR2 YYEEEE come from the germline V gene. J gave up 0 bases and V 4 bases, and 9 bases lay outside the gene matches. The CDR3 length is 18 residues. In nucleotides, the CDR3 is TGTGCCAGCAGCCTACTCGACAGGGGACCCTCTGGGGCCAACGTCCTGACTTTC. Encoded protein: CASSLLDRGPSGANVLTF.

The DNA for the CDR3 is TGTGCCAGCAGTCAGACAGGGGGCTCTGGAAACACCATATATTTT. It codes for CASSQTGGSGNTIYF. The chain recombines TRBV28 with TRBJ1-3; 9 positions match TRBD1. CDR3 size: 15 residues. Germline values: CDR1 MDHEN, CDR2 SYDVKM. With V trimmed by 5 bases and J by 0 bases, 2 bases remained unmatched.

In DNA form, the CDR3 reads TGTGCCAGCAGCTCGACAGGGGGCCGGAGTTGGACTGAAGCTTTCTTT. Residues: CASSSTGGRSWTEAFF. The genes are TRBV7-9 and TRBJ1-1, with 10 bases lining up with TRBD1. This CDR3 region has 16 residues. The V and J ends lost 4 bases and 5 bases, in that order; junction bases with no gene match: 10. The germline CDR1 and CDR2 sequences are SEHNR and FQNEAQ (reference sequence).

The gene calls are TRBV28 and TRBJ2-5; 10 bases are a match to TRBD1. Losses at the gene ends were 6 bases for V and 5 bases for J; bases not matched to a gene: 12. The CDR3 length is 16 residues. Germline values: CDR1 MDHEN, CDR2 SYDVKM. This CDR3 reads CASRRMRDRGGETQYF. CDR3 DNA: TGTGCCAGCAGACGAATGAGGGACAGGGGAGGGGAGACCCAGTACTTC.

The rearrangement joins TRBV10-3 to TRBJ2-3, with a possible D match to TRBD1 (5 bases). The CDR3 has 13 amino acids. The V gene's germline CDR1 is ENHRY and CDR2 SYGVKD. Trimming cost V 0 bases and J 4 bases, with 5 bases left between them. CDR3 region: CAISESGPDTQYF. The CDR3 nucleotides are TGTGCCATCAGTGAGTCGGGGCCAGATACGCAGTATTTT.

The chain recombines TRBV30 with TRBJ1-5; the D is unclear. Deletions cut 3 bases from V and 2 bases from J, with 14 bases between. Per germline, CDR1 GTSNPN and CDR2 SVGIG (reference sequence). The CDR3 loop spans 15 amino acids. CDR3 in DNA: TGTGCCTGGAGCCGACCGCTCGGGGGCAATCAGCCCCAGCATTTT. It encodes CAWSRPLGGNQPQHF.

This sequence joins TRBV28 and TRBJ1-2; the match to TRBD1 covers 9 bases. Trimming at V came to 5 bases and at J to 4 bases, leaving 8 bases not matched to a gene. CDR1 is MDHEN, CDR2 SYDVKM, per germline. The CDR3 contains 15 residues. This CDR3 reads CASSPWGQGAYGYTF. CDR3 DNA sequence: TGTGCCAGCAGTCCTTGGGGACAGGGTGCCTATGGCTACACCTTC.